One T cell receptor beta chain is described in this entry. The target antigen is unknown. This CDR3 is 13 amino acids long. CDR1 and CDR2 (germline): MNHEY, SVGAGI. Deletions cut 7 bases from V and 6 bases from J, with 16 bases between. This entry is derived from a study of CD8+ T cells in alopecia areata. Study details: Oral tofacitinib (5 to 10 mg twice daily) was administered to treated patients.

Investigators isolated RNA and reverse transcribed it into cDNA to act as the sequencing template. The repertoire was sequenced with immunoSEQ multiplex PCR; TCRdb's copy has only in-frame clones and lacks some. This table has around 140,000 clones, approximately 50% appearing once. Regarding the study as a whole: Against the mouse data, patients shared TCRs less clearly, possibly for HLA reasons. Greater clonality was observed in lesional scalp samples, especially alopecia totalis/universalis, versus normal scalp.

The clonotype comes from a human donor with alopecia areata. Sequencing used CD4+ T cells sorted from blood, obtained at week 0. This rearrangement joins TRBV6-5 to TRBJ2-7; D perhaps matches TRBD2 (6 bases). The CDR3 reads CASKVAGSGEQYF. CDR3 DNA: TGTGCCAGCAAGGTTGCCGGGAGCGGCGAGCAGTACTTC.